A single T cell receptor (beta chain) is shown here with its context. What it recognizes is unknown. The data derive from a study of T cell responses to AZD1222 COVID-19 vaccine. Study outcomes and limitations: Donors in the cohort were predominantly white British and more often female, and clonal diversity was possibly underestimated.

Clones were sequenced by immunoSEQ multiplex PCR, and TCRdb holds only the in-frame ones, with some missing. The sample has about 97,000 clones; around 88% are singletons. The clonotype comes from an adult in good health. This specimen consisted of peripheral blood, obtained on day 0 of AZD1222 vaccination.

For the CDR3, the DNA is TGCGCCAGCAGCTTGTCAGGGACGGCGAACACCGGGGAGCTGTTTTTT. Protein product: CASSLSGTANTGELFF. The V call is TRBV5-1, the J call TRBJ2-2; perhaps D is TRBD1 or TRBD2 (5 bases each). Germline lookup yields CDR1 SGHRS and CDR2 YFSETQ. The CDR3 extends over 16 amino acids. V lost 1 base, J lost 0 bases, and 10 bases lay in between.